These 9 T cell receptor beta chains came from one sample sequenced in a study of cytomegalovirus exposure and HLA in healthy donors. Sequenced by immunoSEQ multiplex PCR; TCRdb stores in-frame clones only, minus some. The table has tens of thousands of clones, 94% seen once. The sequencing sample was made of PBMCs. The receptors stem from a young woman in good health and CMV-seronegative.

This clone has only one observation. This CDR3 reads CASSHRDTPNTEAFF. In DNA, the CDR3 is TGTGCCAGCAGCCACCGGGACACCCCGAACACTGAAGCTTTCTTT. The J gene is TRBJ1-1, the V gene TRBV7-9; D possibly corresponds to TRBD1 (6 bases). From germline, CDR1 is SEHNR and CDR2 FQNEAQ (reference sequence). This CDR3 has 15 amino acids. V shed 5 bases and J shed 1 base, with 14 bases lying between them.

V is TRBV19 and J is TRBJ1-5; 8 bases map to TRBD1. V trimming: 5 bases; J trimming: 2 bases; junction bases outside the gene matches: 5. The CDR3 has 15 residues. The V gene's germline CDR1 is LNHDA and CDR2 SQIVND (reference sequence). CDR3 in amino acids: CASSGTRGRNQPQHF. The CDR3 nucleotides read TGTGCCAGTAGTGGAACCAGGGGGCGCAATCAGCCCCAGCATTTT.

The CDR3, as DNA: TGTGCCAGCAGCCAAGACGATAGCGGGGCCAATGAGCAGTTCTTC. It codes for CASSQDDSGANEQFF. This chain links TRBV4-2 with TRBJ2-1; 8 positions agree with TRBD2. This CDR3 region has 15 residues. Germline loops: CDR1 LGHNA, CDR2 YNFKEQ. Unmatched junction bases numbered 4, after V lost 0 bases and J lost 6 bases.

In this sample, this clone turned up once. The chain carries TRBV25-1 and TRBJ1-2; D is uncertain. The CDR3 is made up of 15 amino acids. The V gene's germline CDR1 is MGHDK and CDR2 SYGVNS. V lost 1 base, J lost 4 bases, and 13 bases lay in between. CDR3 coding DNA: TGTGCCAGCAGTGAATTGATATACCGGGGCTATGGCTACACCTTC. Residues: CASSELIYRGYGYTF.

The CDR3 region has the DNA TGTGCCAGCAGCCAAGATCTAATATCCCAGGTGTTCCTGTTTTTT. Protein: CASSQDLISQVFLFF. The chain uses TRBV4-2 and TRBJ1-4; D is undetermined. CDR1 LGHNA and CDR2 YNFKEQ come from the germline V gene. CDR3 length equals 15 residues. The ends were cut back, 0 bases at V and 14 bases at J, with 19 bases in the middle.

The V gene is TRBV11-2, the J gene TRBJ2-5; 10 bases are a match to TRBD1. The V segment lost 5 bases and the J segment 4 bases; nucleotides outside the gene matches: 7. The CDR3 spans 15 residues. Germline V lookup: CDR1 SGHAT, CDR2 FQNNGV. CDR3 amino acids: CASSPDRGLLETQYF. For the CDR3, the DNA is TGTGCCAGCAGCCCAGACAGGGGGCTTTTAGAGACCCAGTACTTC.

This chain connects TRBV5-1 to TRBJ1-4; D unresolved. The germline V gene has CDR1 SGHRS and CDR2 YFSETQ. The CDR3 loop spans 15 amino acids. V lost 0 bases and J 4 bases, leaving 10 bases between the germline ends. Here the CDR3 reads CASSLGGINNEKLFF. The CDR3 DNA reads TGCGCCAGCAGCTTGGGAGGGATCAATAATGAAAAACTGTTTTTT. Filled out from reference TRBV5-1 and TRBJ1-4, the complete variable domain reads KAGVTQTPRYLIKTRGQQVTLSCSPISGHRSVSWYQQTPGQGLQFLFEYFSETQRNKGNFPGRFSGRQFSNSRSEMNVSTLELGDSALYLCASSLGGINNEKLFFGSGTQLSVL.

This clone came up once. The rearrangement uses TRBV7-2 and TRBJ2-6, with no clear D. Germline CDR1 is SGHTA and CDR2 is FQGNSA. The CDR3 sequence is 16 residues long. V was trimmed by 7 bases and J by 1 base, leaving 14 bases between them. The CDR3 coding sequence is TGTGCCAGCACCGAGCCGGGTGGGTCTGGGGCCAACGTCCTGACTTTC. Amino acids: CASTEPGGSGANVLTF.

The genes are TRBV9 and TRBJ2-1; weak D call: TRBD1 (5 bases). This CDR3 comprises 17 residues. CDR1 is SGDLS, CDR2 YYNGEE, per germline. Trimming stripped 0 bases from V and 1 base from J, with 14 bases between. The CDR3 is CASSVVGQGISYNEQFF. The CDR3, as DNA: TGTGCCAGCAGCGTAGTCGGGCAGGGAATATCCTACAATGAGCAGTTCTTC. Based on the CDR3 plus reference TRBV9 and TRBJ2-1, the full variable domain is DSGVTQTPKHLITATGQRVTLRCSPRSGDLSVYWYQQSLDQGLQFLIQYYNGEERAKGNILERFSAQQFPDLHSELNLSSLELGDSALYFCASSVVGQGISYNEQFFGPGTRLTVL.